A single sample gave rise to the 8 T cell receptor beta chains below, sequenced in a study of blood T cell repertoires in COVID-19. Using immunoSEQ multiplex PCR, the repertoire was profiled, and TCRdb retains in-frame clones only, with some absent. Among tens of thousands of clones listed, around 82% were seen once. The sequencing sample was made of peripheral blood. All receptors come from a man older than 75 with active COVID-19.

V usage is TRBV3-1 (or the pseudogene TRBV3-2) and J usage is TRBJ1-1; 7 positions agree with TRBD1. CDR1 and CDR2 (germline): LGHDT, YNNKEL (reference sequence). The CDR3 has 13 residues. The V gene end was trimmed by 4 bases and the J gene end by 6 bases; junction bases not matched to a gene: 5. The CDR3 DNA follows: TGTGCCAGCAGCCGACAGGGACGCCCTGAAGCTTTCTTT. It translates to CASSRQGRPEAFF.

The chain recombines TRBV3-1 (or the pseudogene TRBV3-2) with TRBJ2-1; 9 bases agree with TRBD1. Germline V gene sequence: CDR1 LGHDT, CDR2 YNNKEL (reference sequence). CDR3 length equals 15 residues. V lost 4 bases to trimming and J lost 5 bases; unmatched junction nucleotides: 6. The CDR3 region has the DNA TGTGCCAGCAGCCCCGGGACAGGGCCTCACAATGAGCAGTTCTTC. Translation gives CASSPGTGPHNEQFF.

The chain recombines TRBV7-9 with TRBJ2-5; 10 bases align to TRBD2. Germline V lookup: CDR1 SEHNR, CDR2 FQNEAQ (reference sequence). The CDR3 contains 16 residues. The J segment lost 5 bases and the V segment lost 1 base, leaving 7 bases of the junction unmatched. The CDR3: CASSLVPGLALETQYF. The CDR3 DNA sequence: TGTGCCAGCAGCTTAGTCCCGGGACTAGCGTTGGAGACCCAGTACTTC.

This clone was observed a handful of times. J is TRBJ1-2 and V is TRBV7-9; D is possibly TRBD1 (5 bases). Germline V gene data show CDR1 as SEHNR and CDR2 as FQNEAQ (reference sequence). The V end was cut by 7 bases, the J end by 2 bases, with 14 bases between. CDR3 size: 14 residues. CDR3 bases: TGTGCCAGCACCGAACAGGCCGACAACTATGGCTACACCTTC. As protein: CASTEQADNYGYTF.

The chain links TRBV6-2 or TRBV6-3 to TRBJ2-7; 12 nucleotides match TRBD2. Unmatched junction bases numbered 15, after V lost 4 bases and J lost 2 bases. The CDR3 totals 19 residues. Germline loops: CDR1 MNHEY, CDR2 SVGEGT. CDR3 in DNA: TGTGCCAGCAGTTCCTTTTCGACGGGACTAGCGGGCCCTCCCTACGAGCAGTACTTC. This encodes CASSSFSTGLAGPPYEQYF.

The chain joins TRBV2 to TRBJ2-5; weak D call: TRBD2 (6 bases). Per germline, CDR1 SNHLY and CDR2 FYNNEI. The CDR3 extends over 14 amino acids. V was cut by 5 bases and J by 5 bases, with 15 bases left in between. The CDR3 loop reads CASSRDLLQETQYF. The CDR3 nucleotides read TGTGCCAGCAGTCGGGACTTACTCCAGGAGACCCAGTACTTC.

The V and J genes are TRBV5-1 and TRBJ2-7, with D perhaps matching TRBD2 (5 bases). Trimming took off 1 base at V and 0 bases at J, with 8 bases between the two ends. Germline CDR1 reads SGHRS; CDR2 reads YFSETQ. The CDR3 runs 14 residues. CDR3 coding DNA: TGCGCCAGCAGCTTGTATGGGAGCTCCTACGAGCAGTACTTC. As protein: CASSLYGSSYEQYF.

This rearrangement joins TRBV4-1 to TRBJ1-2, with D perhaps TRBD1 (5 bases). CDR1 and CDR2 from the germline V gene are MGHRA and YSYEKL. This CDR3 has 14 amino acids. Trimming shortened V by 4 bases and J by 8 bases, and 17 bases separated the two germline ends. The CDR3 sequence is CASSLGGEVIGYTF. In DNA form, the CDR3 reads TGCGCCAGCAGCCTCGGGGGGGAGGTGATCGGCTACACCTTC.